This T cell receptor (beta chain) originates from a study of CD4+ T cells in melanoma (dated by TCRdb to about 2022). At the level of the whole study: The study examined neoantigen-specific CD4+ T cells in human melanoma.

What the research found in general, with its limitations: Neoantigen-specific CD4+ T cells in melanoma were reported to have a range of differentiation states. Neoantigen-specific CD4+ T cells were reported to be correlated with the function of CD8+ T cells, macrophages and B cells.

Library preparation used the immunoSEQ multiplex PCR assay. Here the immuneACCESS table is served through TCRdb, limited to in-frame sequences with V and J called. Missing clones are a known gap in these copies; in checked studies unresolved V genes cover under half, and the rest lacks a known reason. Recorded for this sample are some 9,100 clones; approximately 69% of them occurred a single time. Around 20% of the sample rests with the top ten. The donors were people with melanoma. The CDR3 sequence holds 16 residues, the cysteine and phenylalanine included. Only the CDR3 part of the read is kept: 48 bases, read in frame from the first base. At the junction V is shortened by 6 bases and J by 1 base; bases outside the gene matches: 10. Based on the germline V gene (reference sequence), the CDR1 and CDR2 sequences are SEHNR and FQNEAQ. On this clone: Its antigen is still unknown. Qualities for individual bases were not recorded, and no much larger clone is one base off.

The V and J segments used are TRBV7-9 and TRBJ2-5; TRBD1 aligns with 8 central bases. This TCR was sampled from a human donor with melanoma. Sequencing input: peripheral blood. The sequence in DNA is TGTGCCAGCAGATCCGCCGACAGGGGAATCCAAGAGACCCAGTACTTC. It encodes CASRSADRGIQETQYF.